A selection of T cell receptor beta chains follows, all from one sample in a study of blood T cell repertoires in COVID-19. The assay was immunoSEQ multiplex PCR, and TCRdb's table has in-frame clones only and misses some. This sample has more than 100,000 clones, with more than 70% found just once. The sequenced material came from peripheral blood. These receptors all stem from a woman older than 75 in a cohort sampled during active COVID-19. The CDR3 runs from the conserved cysteine through the conserved F or W. The order of the fields is J gene, D gene, clone size, CDR3 length, V gene, CDR3 DNA, CDR3 protein. The D gene is left open where the match is weak. Clone sizes are given selectively: once, few, many, or a class where the clone is expanded.

j_call: TRBJ1-1
d_call: TRBD1
clone_size: .
cdr3_length: 14
v_call: TRBV6-5
cdr3_nt: TGTGCCAGCAGCCCGACAGGGGTGAACACTGAAGCTTTCTTT
cdr3_aa: CASSPTGVNTEAFF

j_call: TRBJ2-1
d_call: TRBD2
clone_size: .
cdr3_length: 21
v_call: TRBV27
cdr3_nt: TGTGCCAGCAGTTTACTAGCGGGGGCGCGTCAATTCTATAGCTCCTACAATGAGCAGTTCTTC
cdr3_aa: CASSLLAGARQFYSSYNEQFF

j_call: TRBJ1-2
d_call: .
clone_size: .
cdr3_length: 14
v_call: TRBV6-6
cdr3_nt: TGTGCCAGCAGTCGACAGGACACAGACTATGGCTACACCTTC
cdr3_aa: CASSRQDTDYGYTF

j_call: TRBJ2-1
d_call: .
clone_size: .
cdr3_length: 14
v_call: TRBV10-2
cdr3_nt: TGCGCCAGCGGGAGAGGAGGGCCCTACAATGAGCAGTTCTTC
cdr3_aa: CASGRGGPYNEQFF

j_call: TRBJ2-1
d_call: TRBD2
clone_size: .
cdr3_length: 16
v_call: TRBV28
cdr3_nt: TGTGCCAGCAGTCCCATCTCCGGGGGGGGGAACAATGAGCAGTTCTTC
cdr3_aa: CASSPISGGGNNEQFF

j_call: TRBJ2-3
d_call: TRBD2
clone_size: .
cdr3_length: 16
v_call: TRBV6-4
cdr3_nt: TGTGCCAGCAGTCTTAGCGGGAGGAGAAGCACAGATACGCAGTATTTT
cdr3_aa: CASSLSGRRSTDTQYF

j_call: TRBJ2-4
d_call: .
clone_size: .
cdr3_length: 13
v_call: TRBV6-2/TRBV6-3
cdr3_nt: TGTGCCAGCAGTTTGACAGGCCGGAACATTCAGTACTTC
cdr3_aa: CASSLTGRNIQYF

j_call: TRBJ2-1
d_call: TRBD2
clone_size: .
cdr3_length: 14
v_call: TRBV20-1
cdr3_nt: TGCAGTGCTGGTGGGACTAGCGGGGTCGATGAGCAGTTCTTC
cdr3_aa: CSAGGTSGVDEQFF

j_call: TRBJ1-2
d_call: TRBD1
clone_size: .
cdr3_length: 14
v_call: TRBV19
cdr3_nt: TGTGCCAGTAGCCCCGGGACAGGGCGTTATGGCTACACCTTC
cdr3_aa: CASSPGTGRYGYTF

j_call: TRBJ2-3
d_call: .
clone_size: .
cdr3_length: 12
v_call: TRBV4-2
cdr3_nt: TGTGCCAGCAGCCAAGATCAAGATACGCAGTATTTT
cdr3_aa: CASSQDQDTQYF

j_call: TRBJ1-1
d_call: TRBD1
clone_size: .
cdr3_length: 14
v_call: TRBV27
cdr3_nt: TGTGCCAGCAGTTCCCCCGACAGGGGTCTGTTGGCTTTCTTT
cdr3_aa: CASSSPDRGLLAFF

j_call: TRBJ2-2
d_call: TRBD2
clone_size: .
cdr3_length: 17
v_call: TRBV11-3
cdr3_nt: TGTGCCAGCAGCCAACGTTGGGGTAGCGGGAGGGCCGGGGAGCTGTTTTTT
cdr3_aa: CASSQRWGSGRAGELFF

j_call: TRBJ2-1
d_call: TRBD1
clone_size: few
cdr3_length: 13
v_call: TRBV29-1
cdr3_nt: TGCAGCGTTGGATCAGGGGGCTTCAATGAGCAGTTCTTC
cdr3_aa: CSVGSGGFNEQFF

j_call: TRBJ1-4
d_call: .
clone_size: .
cdr3_length: 16
v_call: TRBV7-2
cdr3_nt: TGTGCCAGCAAGCCCCTGGGGGGTGCAACTAATGAAAAACTGTTTTTT
cdr3_aa: CASKPLGGATNEKLFF

j_call: TRBJ2-7
d_call: TRBD1
clone_size: .
cdr3_length: 16
v_call: TRBV18
cdr3_nt: TGTGCCAGCTCACCTACGGCCGGGACAGGGAATAACGAGCAGTACTTC
cdr3_aa: CASSPTAGTGNNEQYF

j_call: TRBJ1-1
d_call: .
clone_size: .
cdr3_length: 12
v_call: TRBV18
cdr3_nt: TGTGCCAGCTCACCCGACAAGCGGGTAGCTTTCTTT
cdr3_aa: CASSPDKRVAFF

j_call: TRBJ1-3
d_call: .
clone_size: .
cdr3_length: 12
v_call: TRBV30
cdr3_nt: TGTGCCAGCGGGATGACTGGAAACACCATATATTTT
cdr3_aa: CASGMTGNTIYF

j_call: TRBJ1-3
d_call: .
clone_size: .
cdr3_length: 15
v_call: TRBV7-9
cdr3_nt: TGTGCCAGCAGCCCTGCGGGCCAAAACAAAAACACCATATATTTT
cdr3_aa: CASSPAGQNKNTIYF

j_call: TRBJ2-2
d_call: TRBD2
clone_size: .
cdr3_length: 14
v_call: TRBV27
cdr3_nt: TGTGCCAGCAGTTCCAGGGAGGGCACCGGGGAGCTGTTTTTT
cdr3_aa: CASSSREGTGELFF

j_call: TRBJ2-1
d_call: TRBD2
clone_size: .
cdr3_length: 15
v_call: TRBV7-2
cdr3_nt: TGTGCCAGCAGCTTAGGGGGAGGGAGGTACAATGAGCAGTTCTTC
cdr3_aa: CASSLGGGRYNEQFF

j_call: TRBJ1-2
d_call: TRBD1
clone_size: .
cdr3_length: 13
v_call: TRBV29-1
cdr3_nt: TGCAGCGTTGCGACAGGGGGCGGCTATGGCTACACCTTC
cdr3_aa: CSVATGGGYGYTF

j_call: TRBJ1-5
d_call: .
clone_size: .
cdr3_length: 16
v_call: TRBV18
cdr3_nt: TGTGCCAGCTCACCACTACGGGGGACGGCCCCTCAGCCCCAGCATTTT
cdr3_aa: CASSPLRGTAPQPQHF

j_call: TRBJ1-1
d_call: TRBD1
clone_size: .
cdr3_length: 17
v_call: TRBV7-8
cdr3_nt: TGTGCCAGCAGCCGAGGAAGGACAGGTTCCATGAACACTGAAGCTTTCTTT
cdr3_aa: CASSRGRTGSMNTEAFF

j_call: TRBJ1-5
d_call: .
clone_size: .
cdr3_length: 12
v_call: TRBV30
cdr3_nt: TGTGCCTTCTCAGGAAACAATCAGCCCCAGCATTTT
cdr3_aa: CAFSGNNQPQHF

j_call: TRBJ2-1
d_call: .
clone_size: .
cdr3_length: 16
v_call: TRBV28
cdr3_nt: TGTGCCAGCAGTCCCTCTACGGGGGTCCGGTGGGATGAGCAGTTCTTC
cdr3_aa: CASSPSTGVRWDEQFF

j_call: TRBJ2-5
d_call: .
clone_size: .
cdr3_length: 11
v_call: TRBV2
cdr3_nt: TGTGCCAGCAGTGAAGGTACAGGGAAGGACTTC
cdr3_aa: CASSEGTGKDF

j_call: TRBJ2-5
d_call: TRBD1
clone_size: .
cdr3_length: 14
v_call: TRBV5-4
cdr3_nt: TGTGCCAGCAGCCCCGGGACAGTCCAAGAGACCCAGTACTTC
cdr3_aa: CASSPGTVQETQYF

j_call: TRBJ1-1
d_call: .
clone_size: .
cdr3_length: 14
v_call: TRBV6-5
cdr3_nt: TGTGCCAGCAGGTACCTGGGGGGGAACACTGAAGCTTTCTTT
cdr3_aa: CASRYLGGNTEAFF

j_call: TRBJ2-1
d_call: .
clone_size: few
cdr3_length: 15
v_call: TRBV5-5
cdr3_nt: TGTGCCAGCAGCTCGGTACCGGGTCGAGGGAATGAGCAGTTCTTC
cdr3_aa: CASSSVPGRGNEQFF

j_call: TRBJ2-7
d_call: TRBD2
clone_size: few
cdr3_length: 14
v_call: TRBV5-1
cdr3_nt: TGCGCCAGCAGCACCAGGACTAGCTACAACGAGCAGTACTTC
cdr3_aa: CASSTRTSYNEQYF

j_call: TRBJ2-3
d_call: .
clone_size: .
cdr3_length: 14
v_call: TRBV30
cdr3_nt: TGTGCCTGGAGTGTACCAGGGATGGGAGATACGCAGTATTTT
cdr3_aa: CAWSVPGMGDTQYF

j_call: TRBJ1-3
d_call: .
clone_size: .
cdr3_length: 14
v_call: TRBV24-1
cdr3_nt: TGTGCCACCAGTGATTCTGCGTCTGGAAACACCATATATTTT
cdr3_aa: CATSDSASGNTIYF

j_call: TRBJ1-2
d_call: TRBD1
clone_size: .
cdr3_length: 13
v_call: TRBV19
cdr3_nt: TGTGCCACCCGAACCGGGACAGACTATGGCTACACCTTC
cdr3_aa: CATRTGTDYGYTF

j_call: TRBJ1-2
d_call: .
clone_size: .
cdr3_length: 13
v_call: TRBV7-9
cdr3_nt: TGTGCCAGCAGCTCCCAGAGGGACTATGGCTACACCTTC
cdr3_aa: CASSSQRDYGYTF

j_call: TRBJ1-2
d_call: .
clone_size: .
cdr3_length: 13
v_call: TRBV5-1
cdr3_nt: TGCGCCAGCAGCCCGGGACAAGGCGATGGCTACACCTTC
cdr3_aa: CASSPGQGDGYTF

j_call: TRBJ1-1
d_call: TRBD1
clone_size: .
cdr3_length: 15
v_call: TRBV20-1
cdr3_nt: TGCAGTGCTAGTAGTGGCGGACAGGGGTTCGCGACGGCTTTCTTT
cdr3_aa: CSASSGGQGFATAFF

j_call: TRBJ2-7
d_call: TRBD2
clone_size: once
cdr3_length: 14
v_call: TRBV25-1
cdr3_nt: TGTGCCAGCAGTTTATCTAGCGGGAGTTACGAGCAGTACTTC
cdr3_aa: CASSLSSGSYEQYF

j_call: TRBJ2-1
d_call: TRBD2
clone_size: .
cdr3_length: 15
v_call: TRBV7-2
cdr3_nt: TGTGCCAGCAGATTAGCGGGAGGGCCCTCGAATGAGCAGTTCTTC
cdr3_aa: CASRLAGGPSNEQFF

j_call: TRBJ2-1
d_call: TRBD2
clone_size: .
cdr3_length: 12
v_call: TRBV6-5
cdr3_nt: TGTGCCAGCAGCCCCCTAGCGGGAGAACAGTTCTTC
cdr3_aa: CASSPLAGEQFF

j_call: TRBJ2-5
d_call: .
clone_size: .
cdr3_length: 13
v_call: TRBV12-3/TRBV12-4
cdr3_nt: TGTGCCAGCAGTTACGGACAGAAAGAGACCCAGTACTTC
cdr3_aa: CASSYGQKETQYF

j_call: TRBJ2-2
d_call: .
clone_size: .
cdr3_length: 12
v_call: TRBV9
cdr3_nt: TGTGCCAGCAGCGTAACGGAGTCTCCGGTGTTTTTT
cdr3_aa: CASSVTESPVFF

j_call: TRBJ2-7
d_call: .
clone_size: .
cdr3_length: 14
v_call: TRBV19
cdr3_nt: TGTGCCAGTTCGAGGCAGGGATCCAACTACGAGCAGTACTTC
cdr3_aa: CASSRQGSNYEQYF

j_call: TRBJ2-4
d_call: TRBD1
clone_size: .
cdr3_length: 22
v_call: TRBV12-5
cdr3_nt: TGTGCTAGTGGTTTGGTACTATCTTTGATGGACAGGGGGAGGGAAGCCAAAAACATTCAGTACTTC
cdr3_aa: CASGLVLSLMDRGREAKNIQYF

j_call: TRBJ1-1
d_call: .
clone_size: few
cdr3_length: 14
v_call: TRBV19
cdr3_nt: TGTGCCAGTAGCTTGGGACTTACGAACACTGAAGCTTTCTTT
cdr3_aa: CASSLGLTNTEAFF

j_call: TRBJ2-1
d_call: .
clone_size: .
cdr3_length: 17
v_call: TRBV7-2
cdr3_nt: TGTGCCAGCAGCTTCGTCGGCACGGGGGTCTCCTACAATGAGCAGTTCTTC
cdr3_aa: CASSFVGTGVSYNEQFF

j_call: TRBJ2-1
d_call: .
clone_size: .
cdr3_length: 10
v_call: TRBV20-1
cdr3_nt: TGCAGTGCTAGAGGAGGTGAGCAGTTCTTC
cdr3_aa: CSARGGEQFF

j_call: TRBJ2-1
d_call: .
clone_size: .
cdr3_length: 11
v_call: TRBV19
cdr3_nt: TGTGCCAGTAGTTTTCTTCATGAGCAGTTCTTC
cdr3_aa: CASSFLHEQFF

j_call: TRBJ2-4
d_call: .
clone_size: .
cdr3_length: 14
v_call: TRBV11-3
cdr3_nt: TGTGCCAGCAGCGCGGGGGCTAGCCAAAACATTCAGTACTTC
cdr3_aa: CASSAGASQNIQYF

j_call: TRBJ1-1
d_call: .
clone_size: .
cdr3_length: 15
v_call: TRBV4-1
cdr3_nt: TGCGCCAGCAGCCAGTGGGAGGGGGGTCTCGGTGAAGCTTTCTTT
cdr3_aa: CASSQWEGGLGEAFF

j_call: TRBJ2-5
d_call: .
clone_size: .
cdr3_length: 15
v_call: TRBV7-2
cdr3_nt: TGTGCCAGCAGCGGGAGGACGGGGACCTCCGGGACCCAGTACTTC
cdr3_aa: CASSGRTGTSGTQYF

j_call: TRBJ2-3
d_call: TRBD1
clone_size: .
cdr3_length: 13
v_call: TRBV30
cdr3_nt: TGTGCCTGGAGTGGACAGGGGAGGGATACGCAGTATTTT
cdr3_aa: CAWSGQGRDTQYF

j_call: TRBJ2-1
d_call: .
clone_size: few
cdr3_length: 13
v_call: TRBV10-3
cdr3_nt: TGTGCCCTCCAACAGGGGACTCTTAATGAGCAGTTCTTC
cdr3_aa: CALQQGTLNEQFF

j_call: TRBJ2-7
d_call: .
clone_size: .
cdr3_length: 14
v_call: TRBV5-1
cdr3_nt: TGCGCCAGCAGCTTGGAAACAGACCTTACGGATCAGTACTTC
cdr3_aa: CASSLETDLTDQYF

j_call: TRBJ2-5
d_call: TRBD2
clone_size: .
cdr3_length: 16
v_call: TRBV25-1
cdr3_nt: TGTGCCAGCAGTGCCACTCAGCGGGGGGACCAAGAGACCCAGTACTTC
cdr3_aa: CASSATQRGDQETQYF